The rows below give T cell receptor beta chains drawn from one sample of a study of blood T cell repertoires in COVID-19. The data were produced by immunoSEQ multiplex PCR, yet TCRdb's version contains in-frame clones alone and is incomplete. The sample lists approximately 300,000 clones, approximately 90% occurring once. The sequenced sample consisted of PBMCs or T cells enriched from blood (not recorded which). The source is a woman between 25 and 40 years old who had recovered from COVID-19. Both conserved end residues are part of each CDR3. A D gene is named only where the DNA matches it firmly. The listing skips clone size in some rows; elsewhere it reads once, few, many or a size class.

v_call	cdr3_length	clone_size	j_call	d_call	cdr3_nt	cdr3_aa
TRBV20-1	11	.	TRBJ1-2	.	TGCAGTGCTCCCCATAACTATGGCTACACCTTC	CSAPHNYGYTF
TRBV11-2	17	.	TRBJ1-1	.	TGTGCCAGCAGCCCAGCTTCGTTAGGGGGTTTCTACCCTGAAGCTTTCTTT	CASSPASLGGFYPEAFF
TRBV9	15	.	TRBJ2-1	.	TGTGCCAGCAGCGTAACCGGGAGCTCCTACAATGAGCAGTTCTTC	CASSVTGSSYNEQFF
TRBV7-9	14	.	TRBJ1-6	.	TGTGCCAGCAGCCGCGGGCTAGATAATTCACCCCTCCACTTT	CASSRGLDNSPLHF
TRBV3-1/TRBV3-2	14	.	TRBJ1-5	TRBD1	TGTGCCAGCAGCCGGGACAGCATCAATCAGCCCCAGCATTTT	CASSRDSINQPQHF
TRBV4-3	15	.	TRBJ2-3	.	TGCGCCAGCAGCCAAGATTGGTGGACTTGGGATACGCAGTATTTT	CASSQDWWTWDTQYF
TRBV19	14	.	TRBJ1-1	.	TGTGCCAGCGGCGGTTACAGGCGGAACACTGAAGCTTTCTTT	CASGGYRRNTEAFF
TRBV7-8	18	.	TRBJ1-6	.	TGTGCCAGCAGCTTAGCGTTGTTCGCTTCGGTGGCGGATTCACCCCTCCACTTT	CASSLALFASVADSPLHF
TRBV19	15	few	TRBJ1-4	TRBD1	TGTGCCAGTAGTCCGGACAGGGGAACTAATGAAAAACTGTTTTTT	CASSPDRGTNEKLFF
TRBV19	14	once	TRBJ1-1	.	TGTGCCAGTAGTATGAGTCCCGGTAACACTGAAGCTTTCTTT	CASSMSPGNTEAFF
TRBV27	15	.	TRBJ1-2	TRBD1	TGTGCCAGCAGTTTACGGCAGGGGGCATGGGGTGGCTACACCTTC	CASSLRQGAWGGYTF
TRBV12-5	14	.	TRBJ2-5	.	TGTGCTAGTGGTTTGGGCAGGGGCCAAGAGACCCAGTACTTC	CASGLGRGQETQYF
TRBV18	14	once	TRBJ2-7	.	TGTGCCAGCTCAAGGCAGGGCGACTCCTACGAGCAGTACTTC	CASSRQGDSYEQYF
TRBV4-3	18	.	TRBJ2-3	TRBD2	TGCGCCAGCAGCCAAGAACCGGGACTAGCGGGGGGGCTGGATACGCAGTATTTT	CASSQEPGLAGGLDTQYF
TRBV28	14	few	TRBJ1-2	.	TGTGCCAGCAACCCCCGCCGGTCACCCTATGGCTACACCTTC	CASNPRRSPYGYTF
TRBV5-1	13	.	TRBJ1-5	.	TGCGCCAGCAGCTTCGGCAGGGGTCAGCCCCAGCATTTT	CASSFGRGQPQHF
TRBV2	10	.	TRBJ2-7	.	TGTGCCACCCGGCGGGGTGAGCAGTACTTC	CATRRGEQYF
TRBV19	16	.	TRBJ1-2	.	TGTGCCAGTAGTTGGGAGGGAACCCGGGGAAGCTATGGCTACACCTTC	CASSWEGTRGSYGYTF
TRBV30	13	.	TRBJ1-1	.	TGTGCCTGGAGGGCAACAGGGAACACTGAAGCTTTCTTT	CAWRATGNTEAFF
TRBV9	14	.	TRBJ1-5	.	TGTGCCAGCAGCGTAGATGTGTACAATCAGCCCCAGCATTTT	CASSVDVYNQPQHF
TRBV6-5	13	.	TRBJ1-2	TRBD1	TGTGCCGGCAAAGACAGGGCCTCCTATGGCTACACCTTC	CAGKDRASYGYTF
TRBV7-8	14	.	TRBJ2-1	.	TGTGCCAGCAGCTTAGACAGGTTCTACAATGAGCAGTTCTTC	CASSLDRFYNEQFF
TRBV3-1/TRBV3-2	17	.	TRBJ1-2	TRBD1	TGTGCCAGCAGCCAGGGACAGGGGTCCCCCCGAAGCTATGGCTACACCTTC	CASSQGQGSPRSYGYTF
TRBV18	14	.	TRBJ1-1	.	TGTGCCAGCTCACCAAGCGCTGAGAACACTGAAGCTTTCTTT	CASSPSAENTEAFF
TRBV11-1	16	.	TRBJ1-4	.	TGTGCCAGCAGCTCGCGGACATTGGGTTCGGACGAAAAACTGTTTTTT	CASSSRTLGSDEKLFF
TRBV30	14	.	TRBJ1-6	.	TGTGCCTGGAATCCCGCGATATATAATTCACCCCTCCACTTT	CAWNPAIYNSPLHF
TRBV9	15	.	TRBJ2-7	TRBD2	TGTGCCAGCAGCAAGGGGAGGGGATTGGCGGGCGAGCAGTACTTC	CASSKGRGLAGEQYF
TRBV9	15	once	TRBJ2-1	TRBD2	TGTGCCAGCAGCCCTCAGGCGGGGGGCATTTATGAGCAGTTCTTC	CASSPQAGGIYEQFF
TRBV25-1	14	.	TRBJ1-6	.	TGTGCCAGCAGTCCAGCGGGGCTCAATTCACCCCTCCACTTT	CASSPAGLNSPLHF
TRBV18	15	.	TRBJ2-3	TRBD2	TGTGCCAGCTCACCAAGCGGGGGTAGCACAGATACGCAGTATTTT	CASSPSGGSTDTQYF
TRBV27	15	.	TRBJ1-4	TRBD1	TGTGCCAGCAGTCCCCGACAGGGCCTTAATGAAAAACTGTTTTTT	CASSPRQGLNEKLFF
TRBV5-6	16	.	TRBJ1-2	TRBD1	TGTGCCAGCAGCCTCCACCTGGGACAGGGGGCAGGAGGCTACACCTTC	CASSLHLGQGAGGYTF
TRBV19	13	.	TRBJ2-1	TRBD1	TGTGCCAGTAGTATTTCAGGGGGTGATGAGCAGTTCTTC	CASSISGGDEQFF
TRBV7-2	12	few	TRBJ1-5	.	TGTGCCAGCAGTACAGGGAATCAGCCCCAGCATTTT	CASSTGNQPQHF
TRBV6-5	15	.	TRBJ2-6	.	TGTGCCAGCAGTTACGGTAGCTCTGGGGCCAACGTCCTGACTTTC	CASSYGSSGANVLTF
TRBV5-1	15	.	TRBJ2-3	TRBD1	TGCGCCAGCAGCTTGGGACAGGGTCTTGCAGATACGCAGTATTTT	CASSLGQGLADTQYF
TRBV7-9	13	few	TRBJ1-2	TRBD1	TGTGCCAGCAGCCCCGGGACAGTCTATGGCTACACCTTC	CASSPGTVYGYTF
TRBV7-8	14	.	TRBJ1-1	TRBD1	TGTGCCAGCAGCGTGGACAGGGTGAACACTGAAGCTTTCTTT	CASSVDRVNTEAFF
TRBV5-4	14	.	TRBJ2-3	.	TGTGCCAGCAGCAAAGGAACAGGGACAGATACGCAGTATTTT	CASSKGTGTDTQYF
TRBV6-6	16	.	TRBJ1-5	TRBD1	TGTGCCAGCAGTGACTACAGGGGGCGCGGTGGTCAGCCCCAGCATTTT	CASSDYRGRGGQPQHF
TRBV12-3/TRBV12-4	12	.	TRBJ2-7	.	TGTGCCAGCAGCCCCCAGGCTCGCGAGCAGTACTTC	CASSPQAREQYF
TRBV7-8	17	.	TRBJ2-3	.	TGTGCCAGCAGCTTAGCGCTCGGAGGGGTCGGCACAGATACGCAGTATTTT	CASSLALGGVGTDTQYF
TRBV5-1	14	.	TRBJ2-5	TRBD1	TGCGCCAGCAGCCCGGACAGGGTAGAAGAGACCCAGTACTTC	CASSPDRVEETQYF
TRBV4-1	15	.	TRBJ2-5	.	TGCGCCAGCAGCTATGGGACTCCTCTCCAAGAGACCCAGTACTTC	CASSYGTPLQETQYF
TRBV29-1	13	.	TRBJ1-2	TRBD1	TGCAGCGTCCTTGGGACAGGGGGACGCGGCTACACCTTC	CSVLGTGGRGYTF
TRBV15	15	.	TRBJ2-7	TRBD1	TGTGCCACCAGCAGAGAACCCGGGACAGGCTACGAGCAGTACTTC	CATSREPGTGYEQYF
TRBV7-9	16	.	TRBJ2-4	.	TGTGCCAGCAGCCCCACTGGACAGTTAGCCAAAAACATTCAGTACTTC	CASSPTGQLAKNIQYF
TRBV7-3	14	.	TRBJ2-7	TRBD2	TGTGCCAGCAGCCGTGGCGGGAGCTCCTACGAGCAGTACTTC	CASSRGGSSYEQYF
TRBV6-5	13	.	TRBJ1-4	.	TGTGCCAGCATCCCCTCAACTAATGAAAAACTGTTTTTT	CASIPSTNEKLFF
TRBV7-9	14	.	TRBJ1-4	TRBD1	TGTGCCAGCAGCCCGGACAGGGGTGGTGAAAAACTGTTTTTT	CASSPDRGGEKLFF
TRBV7-9	12	once	TRBJ1-2	.	TGTGCCAGCAGCTTAGCTTCTCCCGGCTACACCTTC	CASSLASPGYTF
TRBV5-1	16	.	TRBJ2-1	TRBD2	TGCGCCAGCAGCTTGACGACTAGCGGGGTTCGAAATGAGCAGTTCTTC	CASSLTTSGVRNEQFF
TRBV4-2	16	once	TRBJ2-3	TRBD2	TGTGCCAGCAGCCAAGCGCGTACTAGCGGGGGGGATACGCAGTATTTT	CASSQARTSGGDTQYF